A single TCR beta chain is shown here with its context. Its recognized antigen is unknown. No base qualities exist here, and no much larger clone lies one base off it. Separate from the approximately 700-subject first cohort, the validation cohort of 95 to 150 subjects was the group to which the donors belonged. This sample is drawn from a study of cytomegalovirus exposure and HLA in healthy donors (dated by TCRdb to the late 2010s). Notes on the research overall: According to a later analysis, one platform produced both the approximately 110 validation repertoires and the 670 or so repertoires of the first cohort. The aim of the study was to test whether cataloging public T cell receptors could identify signatures of past pathogen exposure. A separate validation cohort of roughly 130 different subjects was used in addition to the approximately 700-subject first cohort. To predict cytomegalovirus infection status, the study brought together high-throughput TCR immunosequencing, statistical association of individual TCRs with disease status, and machine learning. What the research found in general, with its limitations: It was suggested by the authors that the approach could potentially be generalized to other disease states and immunological phenotypes. The classifier was reported to diagnose cytomegalovirus status with high specificity and sensitivity in both the original cohort and the validation cohort. Most TCR sequences were seen in very few donors, while some public TCRs were found in many individuals. The study gave a list of under 200 TCR beta chains associated with cytomegalovirus. In vitro tests confirmed that three of the cytomegalovirus-associated TCR beta chains recognize cytomegalovirus antigens. Subsequent analysis determined that TCRs grouped into clusters in the first cohort also showed a tendency toward co-occurrence across the 120 validation repertoires, and 85% to 95% of cluster scores exceeded 0. All 120 or so repertoires were used to score co-occurrence in the validation cohort in a later analysis, because that analysis had no HLA typing for the cohort.

The CDR3 numbers 12 residues from cysteine through phenylalanine. The sequence is cut down to CDR3 DNA, 36 bases in frame from base 1. CDR1 SQVTM and CDR2 ANQGSEA are derived from the germline V gene. Cut back by 4 bases and 3 bases, the V and J ends lie 7 bases apart. The library was prepared using the immunoSEQ multiplex PCR assay. In the original analysis: A statistical classification framework was built to diagnose cytomegalovirus status from the catalog of TCR beta chain sequences. The table comes from immuneACCESS by way of TCRdb, which keeps in-frame sequences with V and J called. Part of the clones is missing from these tables; in studies checked, under half for an unresolved V gene and the rest for unknown reasons. Clone size and the V and J calls come from that table; the DNA yielded D and trimming. In this sample the table shows 70,000 or so clones, about 94% of which occur a single time. The ten top clones hold roughly 1.6% of the sample.

The chain is encoded by TRBV29-1 joined to TRBJ1-3; the D gene is unclear. The clonotype comes from a man aged 18 to 35 in good health and CMV-seropositive. Specimen: PBMCs. CDR3 sequence: CSVATLGNTIYF. The bases are TGCAGCGTTGCGACACTTGGAAACACCATATATTTT.